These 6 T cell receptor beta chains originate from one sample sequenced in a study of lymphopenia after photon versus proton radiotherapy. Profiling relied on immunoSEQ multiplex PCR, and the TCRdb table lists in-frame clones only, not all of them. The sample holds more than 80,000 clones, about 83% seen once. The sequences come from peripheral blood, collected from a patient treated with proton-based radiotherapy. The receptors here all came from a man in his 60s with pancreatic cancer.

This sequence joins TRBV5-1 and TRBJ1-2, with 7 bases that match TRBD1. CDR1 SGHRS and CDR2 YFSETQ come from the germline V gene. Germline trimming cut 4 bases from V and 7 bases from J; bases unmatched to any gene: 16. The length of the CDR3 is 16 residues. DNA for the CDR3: TGCGCCAGCAGCAAGACAGGGATGGATCCCGGGGGTGGCTACACCTTC. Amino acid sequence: CASSKTGMDPGGGYTF.

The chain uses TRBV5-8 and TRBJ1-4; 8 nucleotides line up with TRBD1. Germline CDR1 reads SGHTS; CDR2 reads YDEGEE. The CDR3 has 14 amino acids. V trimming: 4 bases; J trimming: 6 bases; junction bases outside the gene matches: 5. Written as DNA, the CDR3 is TGTGCCAGCAGCGTGGGACAGGCGTATGAAAAACTGTTTTTT. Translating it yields CASSVGQAYEKLFF.

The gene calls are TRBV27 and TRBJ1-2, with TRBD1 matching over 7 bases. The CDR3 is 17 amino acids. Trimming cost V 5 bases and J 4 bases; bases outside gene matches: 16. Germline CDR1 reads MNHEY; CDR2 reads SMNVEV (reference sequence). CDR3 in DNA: TGTGCCAGCAGTCCAGGGTTCAGAAGGGGGCTAGGCTATGGCTACACCTTC. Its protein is CASSPGFRRGLGYGYTF.

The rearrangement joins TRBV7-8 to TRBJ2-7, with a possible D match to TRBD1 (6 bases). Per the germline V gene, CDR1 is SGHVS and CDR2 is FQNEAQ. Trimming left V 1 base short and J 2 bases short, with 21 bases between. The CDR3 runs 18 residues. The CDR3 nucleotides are TGTGCCAGCAGCTTAGTCGTGGGGACAAAGGGGGTTCCCTACGAGCAGTACTTC. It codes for CASSLVVGTKGVPYEQYF.

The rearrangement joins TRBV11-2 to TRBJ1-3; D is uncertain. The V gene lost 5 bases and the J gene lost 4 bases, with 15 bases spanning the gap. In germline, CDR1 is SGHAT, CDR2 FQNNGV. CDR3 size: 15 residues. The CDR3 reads CASSPNHGVGNTIYF. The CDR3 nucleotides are TGTGCCAGCAGCCCCAACCACGGGGTGGGAAACACCATATATTTT.

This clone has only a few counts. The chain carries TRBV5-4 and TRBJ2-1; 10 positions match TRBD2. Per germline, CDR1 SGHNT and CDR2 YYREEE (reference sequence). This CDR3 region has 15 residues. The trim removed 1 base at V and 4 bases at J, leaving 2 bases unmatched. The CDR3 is CASSLLAGGYNEQFF. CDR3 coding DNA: TGTGCCAGCAGCTTGTTAGCGGGAGGATACAATGAGCAGTTCTTC.